This record looks at one TCR beta chain sequence and its context. The antigen remains unidentified. The assay was immunoSEQ multiplex PCR, and TCRdb's table has in-frame clones only and misses some. The top ten clones hold around 16% of a sample with 70,000 to 80,000 clones, just under 95% of them seen once. This entry belongs to a study of OX40 agonist ivuxolimab in advanced cancers. Overall study findings and caveats: Which antigen the expanded peripheral T cells recognized is unknown. Compared with CD4+, CD8+ T cells on average had more expanded clones. Low normalized clonal expansion also occurred in some nonresponding patients.

Germline lookup yields CDR1 SGHVS and CDR2 FNYEAQ. The CDR3 spans 14 residues. V was clipped by 1 base and J by 1 base, with 7 bases between them. V usage is TRBV7-6 and J usage is TRBJ1-1, with D unclear. The source of this sequence is an adult with an advanced solid tumor such as melanoma, head and neck, liver or kidney cancer. The material sequenced was CD4+ or CD8+ T cells sorted from blood, taken in a trial of the OX40 agonist ivuxolimab. CDR3 loop: CASSLGRTNTEAFF. The CDR3 DNA follows: TGTGCCAGCAGCTTAGGTCGTACGAACACTGAAGCTTTCTTT. The full variable domain, its missing parts supplied by reference TRBV7-6 and TRBJ1-1, is GAGVSQSPRYKVTKRGQDVALRCDPISGHVSLYWYRQALGQGPEFLTYFNYEAQQDKSGLPNDRFSAERPEGSISTLTIQRTEQRDSAMYRCASSLGRTNTEAFFGQGTRLTVV.